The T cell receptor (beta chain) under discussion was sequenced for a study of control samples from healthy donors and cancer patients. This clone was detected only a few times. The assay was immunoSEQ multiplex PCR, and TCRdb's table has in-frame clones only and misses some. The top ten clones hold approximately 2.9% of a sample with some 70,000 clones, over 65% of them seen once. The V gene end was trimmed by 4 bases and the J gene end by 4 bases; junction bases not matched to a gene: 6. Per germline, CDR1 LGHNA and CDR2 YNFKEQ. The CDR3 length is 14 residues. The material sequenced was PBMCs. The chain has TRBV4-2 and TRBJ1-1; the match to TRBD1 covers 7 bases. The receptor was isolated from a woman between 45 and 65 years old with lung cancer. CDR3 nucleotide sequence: TGTGCCAGCAGCCTCGCAGGGGGTAGCACTGAAGCTTTCTTT. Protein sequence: CASSLAGGSTEAFF.